This TCR beta chain was captured by sequencing in a study of cytomegalovirus exposure and HLA in healthy donors. The germline gives CDR1 SGHRS, CDR2 YFSETQ. The V and J ends lost 0 bases and 3 bases respectively, with 10 bases between them. This CDR3 is built from 14 residues. This table comes from immunoSEQ multiplex PCR, and its TCRdb copy is limited to in-frame clones, with some not included. This sample carries 150,000 to 200,000 clones, around 81% of them seen once, and the ten largest clones take around 2.5%. This TCR came from a man aged 25-45 years in good health and CMV-seropositive. The sample consisted of PBMCs. The chain has TRBV5-1 and TRBJ2-7; TRBD1 might be the D (5 bases). CDR3 sequence reads: CASSLEGQRYEQYF. CDR3 sequence (DNA): TGCGCCAGCAGCTTGGAGGGGCAGCGCTACGAGCAGTACTTC.